The sample holds many counts of the clone carrying this T cell receptor beta chain. The data are from a study of CD8 T cell repertoires and HIV-1 epitope variants. The CDR3 is made up of 18 amino acids. Germline assignment: CDR1 SGHDT and CDR2 YYEEEE. V was clipped by 0 bases and J by 0 bases; unmatched bases: 6. Produced via immunoSEQ multiplex PCR; TCRdb's table is partial and in-frame only. The table records about 95,000 clones, just under 75% of them present only once. The TCR was taken from a male donor with HIV. The sequenced sample consisted of uncultured baseline CD8+ T cells from peripheral blood mononuclear cells (PBMCs). The chain recombines TRBV5-6 with TRBJ2-5; 12 positions agree with TRBD2. The CDR3 DNA follows: TGTGCCAGCAGCTTGGGACTAGCGGGGGTCTCGTACCAAGAGACCCAGTACTTC. This translates into CASSLGLAGVSYQETQYF. The complete variable domain, with remaining parts taken from reference TRBV5-6 and TRBJ2-5, reads DAGVTQSPTHLIKTRGQQVTLRCSPKSGHDTVSWYQQALGQGPQFIFQYYEEEERQRGNFPDRFSGHQFPNYSSELNVNALLLGDSALYLCASSLGLAGVSYQETQYFGPGTRLLVL.